This TCR beta chain emerged from a study of beta chain features in type 1 diabetes. The wider study: Researchers looked at about 110 million sorted cells across all samples.

Looked up from germline, CDR1 is KGHSH and CDR2 is LQKENI. V shed 7 bases and J shed 10 bases, with 23 bases lying between them. The CDR3 is made up of 15 amino acids. Study-wide results and limits: Although PCR might favor shorter templates, it would do so equally in patients and controls. Type 1 diabetes patients showed a moderate but significant shortening of TCRB CDR3s in all four CD4+ subsets. At VDJ recombination sites, type 1 diabetes patients had fewer insertions and more deleted nucleotides.

The whole isolated RNA underwent reverse transcription, so sequencing captured expressed TCRB transcripts. Produced via immunoSEQ multiplex PCR; TCRdb's table is partial and in-frame only. The repertoire holds roughly 340,000 clones, with around 12% as singletons. As to this clone: As yet, its antigen is unknown.

The sequenced material came from naive CD4+ T cells from blood. This rearrangement joins TRBV18 to TRBJ2-1; possible D gene TRBD1, 6 bases. This sequence was found in a woman aged 18-35 years with type 1 diabetes. CDR3 nucleotides: TGTGCCAGCTGCCCGGAGAACAGGGTAGCCAGGGAGCAGTTCTTC. It encodes CASCPENRVAREQFF.